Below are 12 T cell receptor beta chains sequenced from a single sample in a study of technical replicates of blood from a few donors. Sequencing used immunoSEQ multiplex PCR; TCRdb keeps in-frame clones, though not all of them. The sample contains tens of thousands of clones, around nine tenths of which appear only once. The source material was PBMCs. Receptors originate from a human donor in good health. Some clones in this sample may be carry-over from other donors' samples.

The CDR3 region is CASRGQHQETQYF. The CDR3 region has the DNA TGTGCCAGCAGGGGACAGCACCAAGAGACCCAGTACTTC. This chain uses TRBV6-6 with TRBJ2-5; 7 nucleotides agree with TRBD1. This CDR3 comprises 13 residues. From germline, CDR1 is MNHNY and CDR2 SVGAGI (reference sequence). Trimming removed 6 bases from V and 0 bases from J; junction bases left unmatched: 1.

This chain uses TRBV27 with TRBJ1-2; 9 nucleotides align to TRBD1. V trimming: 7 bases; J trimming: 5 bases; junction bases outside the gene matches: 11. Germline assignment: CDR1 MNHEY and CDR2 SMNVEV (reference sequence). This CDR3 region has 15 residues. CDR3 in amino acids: CASKGADRGRYGYTF. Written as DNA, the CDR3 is TGTGCCAGCAAGGGTGCCGACAGGGGGAGATATGGCTACACCTTC.

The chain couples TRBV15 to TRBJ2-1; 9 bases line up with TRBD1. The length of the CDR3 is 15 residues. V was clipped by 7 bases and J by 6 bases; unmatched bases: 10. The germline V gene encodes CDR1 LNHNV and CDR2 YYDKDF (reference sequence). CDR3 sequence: CATTTRGQGINEQFF. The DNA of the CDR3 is TGTGCCACCACTACGCGGGGACAGGGTATCAATGAGCAGTTCTTC. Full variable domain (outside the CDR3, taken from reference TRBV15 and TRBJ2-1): DAMVIQNPRYQVTQFGKPVTLSCSQTLNHNVMYWYQQKSSQAPKLLFHYYDKDFNNEADTPDNFQSRRPNTSFCFLDIRSPGLGDTAMYLCATTTRGQGINEQFFGPGTRLTVL.

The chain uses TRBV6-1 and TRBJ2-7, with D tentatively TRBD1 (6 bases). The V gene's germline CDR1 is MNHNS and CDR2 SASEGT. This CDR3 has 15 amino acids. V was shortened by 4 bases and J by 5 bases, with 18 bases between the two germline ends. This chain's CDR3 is CASSGGTLIADEQYF. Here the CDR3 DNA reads TGTGCCAGCAGTGGGGGGACACTTATAGCCGACGAGCAGTACTTC.

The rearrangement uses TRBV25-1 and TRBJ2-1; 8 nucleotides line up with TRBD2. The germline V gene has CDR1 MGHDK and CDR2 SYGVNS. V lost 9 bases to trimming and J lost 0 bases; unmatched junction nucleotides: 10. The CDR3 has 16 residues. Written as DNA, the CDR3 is TGTGCCAGTCGCTCGACTAGCGCGAGCTCCTACAATGAGCAGTTCTTC. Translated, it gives CASRSTSASSYNEQFF.

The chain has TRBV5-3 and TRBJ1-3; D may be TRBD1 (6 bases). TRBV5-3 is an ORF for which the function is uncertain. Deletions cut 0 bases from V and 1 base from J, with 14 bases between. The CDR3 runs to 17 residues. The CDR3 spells CARSLGTGRGSGNTIYF. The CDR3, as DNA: TGTGCCAGAAGCTTGGGAACGGGAAGGGGGTCTGGAAACACCATATATTTT.

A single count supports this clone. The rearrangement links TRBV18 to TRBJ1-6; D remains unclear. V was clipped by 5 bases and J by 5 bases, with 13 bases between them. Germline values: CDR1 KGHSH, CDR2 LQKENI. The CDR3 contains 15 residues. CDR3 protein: CASSADGVHNSPLHF. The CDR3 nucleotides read TGTGCCAGCTCAGCCGACGGGGTTCATAATTCACCCCTCCACTTT.

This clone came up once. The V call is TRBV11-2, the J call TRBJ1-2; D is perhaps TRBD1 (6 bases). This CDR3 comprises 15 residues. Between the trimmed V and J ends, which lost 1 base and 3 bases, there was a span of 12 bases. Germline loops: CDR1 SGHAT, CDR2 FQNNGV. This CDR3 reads CASSLVAGADYGYTF. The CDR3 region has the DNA TGTGCCAGCAGCTTAGTGGCAGGGGCAGACTATGGCTACACCTTC.

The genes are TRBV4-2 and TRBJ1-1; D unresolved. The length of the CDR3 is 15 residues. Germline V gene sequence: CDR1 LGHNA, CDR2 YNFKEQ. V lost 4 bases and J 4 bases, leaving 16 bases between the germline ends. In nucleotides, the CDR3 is TGTGCCAGCAGCCCTAGTCCCCCCTCCAGCACTGAAGCTTTCTTT. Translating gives CASSPSPPSSTEAFF.

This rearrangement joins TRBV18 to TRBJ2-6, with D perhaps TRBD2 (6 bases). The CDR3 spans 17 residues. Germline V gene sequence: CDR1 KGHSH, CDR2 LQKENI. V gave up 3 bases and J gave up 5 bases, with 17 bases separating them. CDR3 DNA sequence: TGTGCCAGCTCACCGGCCGGAACGGGAGATCGGGCCAACGTCCTGACTTTC. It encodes CASSPAGTGDRANVLTF.

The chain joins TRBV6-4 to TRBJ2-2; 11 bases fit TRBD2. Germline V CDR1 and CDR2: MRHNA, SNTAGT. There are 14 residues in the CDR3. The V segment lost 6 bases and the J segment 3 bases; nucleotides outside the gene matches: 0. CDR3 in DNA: TGTGCCAGCAGACTAGCGGGGGACACCGGGGAGCTGTTTTTT. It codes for CASRLAGDTGELFF.

In DNA form, the CDR3 reads TGTGCCAGCAGCCAAACCCCGGACAGGGTTACTGAAGCTTTCTTT. This sequence encodes CASSQTPDRVTEAFF. The chain joins TRBV27 to TRBJ1-1, with 8 bases aligning to TRBD1. Germline CDR1 and CDR2: MNHEY and SMNVEV (reference sequence). CDR3 size: 15 residues. V shed 6 bases and J 5 bases; nucleotides not matched to a gene: 11.